These 23 T cell receptor beta chains came from one sample sequenced in a study of cytomegalovirus exposure and HLA in healthy donors. Profiling relied on immunoSEQ multiplex PCR, and the TCRdb table lists in-frame clones only, not all of them. The sample holds about 170,000 clones, about nine tenths seen once. Sequenced sample: PBMCs. The receptors stem from a woman aged 18-29 years in good health and CMV-seropositive.

The rearrangement uses TRBV30 and TRBJ2-7, with D possibly being TRBD1 (7 bases). V was pared by 0 bases and J by 1 base, with 19 bases between. CDR1 and CDR2 from the germline V gene are GTSNPN and SVGIG (reference sequence). The CDR3 extends over 17 amino acids. CDR3 residues: CAWSVLARAGGSYEQYF. The CDR3 DNA follows: TGTGCCTGGAGTGTACTAGCCCGGGCAGGGGGGTCCTACGAGCAGTACTTC.

This clone showed up just once. CDR3 in amino acids: CASRASGTYEQYF. CDR3 in DNA: TGTGCCAGCAGGGCTAGCGGAACCTACGAGCAGTACTTC. V and J are TRBV7-9 and TRBJ2-7, with 7 positions matching TRBD2. Losses at the gene ends were 6 bases for V and 2 bases for J; bases not matched to a gene: 4. This CDR3 comprises 13 residues. Germline V gene data show CDR1 as SEHNR and CDR2 as FQNEAQ (reference sequence).

Regarding this clone: In the same sample, other DNA sequences code for this CDR3. V and J are TRBV5-1 and TRBJ2-3; 7 positions match TRBD1. The CDR3 spans 16 residues. Germline values: CDR1 SGHRS, CDR2 YFSETQ. Trimming took 3 bases from V and 0 from J; bases not matched to a gene: 7. CDR3 amino acids: CASSSTGTDSTDTQYF. In nucleotides, the CDR3 is TGCGCCAGCAGCTCTACCGGGACAGACAGCACAGATACGCAGTATTTT.

V gene TRBV19 combines with J gene TRBJ2-7; 8 bases align to TRBD1. The V gene end was trimmed by 6 bases and the J gene end by 4 bases; junction bases not matched to a gene: 14. The CDR3 length is 16 residues. Germline CDR1 and CDR2: LNHDA and SQIVND (reference sequence). CDR3 loop: CASRSSPTGEGYEQYF. The CDR3, as DNA: TGTGCCAGTAGATCCTCCCCGACAGGGGAAGGATACGAGCAGTACTTC.

This sequence joins TRBV28 and TRBJ2-7, with D perhaps matching TRBD1 (5 bases). Trimming removed 3 bases from V and 5 bases from J, with 8 bases in between. CDR1 MDHEN and CDR2 SYDVKM come from the germline V gene. This CDR3 spans 12 amino acids. CDR3: CASSLKGDEQYF. CDR3 coding DNA: TGTGCCAGCAGTTTGAAAGGGGACGAGCAGTACTTC.

The chain links TRBV30 to TRBJ2-1; D is ambiguous. Germline CDR1 reads GTSNPN; CDR2 reads SVGIG (reference sequence). Trimming took off 0 bases at V and 6 bases at J, with 6 bases between the two ends. The CDR3 is made up of 12 amino acids. The CDR3, as DNA: TGTGCCTGGAGTGTATACACCAATGAGCAGTTCTTC. Amino acids: CAWSVYTNEQFF.

Note on this clone: This sample also contains other DNA sequences that code for the same CDR3. This chain uses TRBV5-1 with TRBJ2-5; D is unclear. This CDR3 is built from 12 residues. V gave up 3 bases and J gave up 1 base, with 4 bases separating them. CDR1 is SGHRS and CDR2 is YFSETQ in the germline V gene. The CDR3 coding sequence is TGCGCCAGCAGCTCCTTCCAAGAGACCCAGTACTTC. Amino acid sequence: CASSSFQETQYF.

The chain joins TRBV11-1 to TRBJ2-4; tentatively, D is TRBD2 (5 bases). Trimming shortened V by 4 bases and J by 10 bases, and 11 bases separated the two germline ends. Germline assignment: CDR1 SGHAT and CDR2 FQDESV (reference sequence). This CDR3 contains 12 residues. For the CDR3, the DNA is TGTGCCAGCAGCTCTCAGGACTCGATTCAGTACTTC. It yields the protein CASSSQDSIQYF.

The V and J genes are TRBV27 and TRBJ2-2; maybe TRBD1 (6 bases). CDR1 is MNHEY and CDR2 is SMNVEV in the germline V gene (reference sequence). Deletions cut 6 bases from V and 5 bases from J, with 10 bases between. The CDR3 is 13 amino acids. CDR3 loop: CASSVRGTGELFF. CDR3 DNA: TGTGCCAGCAGCGTCAGGGGTACCGGGGAGCTGTTTTTT.

This chain links TRBV18 with TRBJ2-6, with D hard to call. V lost 2 bases and J lost 4, with 9 bases in between. CDR3 length equals 15 residues. Germline V lookup: CDR1 KGHSH, CDR2 LQKENI. The CDR3 nucleotides read TGTGCCAGCTCACCATCGGGTGCAGGGGCCAACGTCCTGACTTTC. Its translation is CASSPSGAGANVLTF.

With regard to this clone: In the same sample, other DNA sequences code for this CDR3. The rearrangement links TRBV5-1 to TRBJ1-5; 8 nucleotides align to TRBD1. Germline lookup yields CDR1 SGHRS and CDR2 YFSETQ. The CDR3 is made up of 15 amino acids. The V segment lost 0 bases and the J segment 2 bases; nucleotides outside the gene matches: 1. DNA of the CDR3: TGCGCCAGCAGCTTGGCGGGACAGGGCAATCAGCCCCAGCATTTT. It yields the protein CASSLAGQGNQPQHF.

The chain combines TRBV7-2 with TRBJ2-7; no definite D call. Trimming stripped 5 bases from V and 4 bases from J, with 6 bases between. The CDR3 runs 11 residues. Germline-derived CDR1 and CDR2 are SGHTA and FQGNSA. As DNA, the CDR3 is TGTGCCAGCAGCACCTATTACGAGCAGTACTTC. Its translation is CASSTYYEQYF.

V and J are TRBV27 and TRBJ1-4; D unclear. Germline loops: CDR1 MNHEY, CDR2 SMNVEV (reference sequence). Trimming shortened V by 0 bases and J by 0 bases, and 8 bases separated the two germline ends. The CDR3 has 16 amino acids. The DNA for the CDR3 is TGTGCCAGCAGTTTATCCCTGGGAGCAACTAATGAAAAACTGTTTTTT. The encoded protein is CASSLSLGATNEKLFF.

CDR3 sequence: CASSQAPGLALTSYNEQFF. The CDR3 nucleotides read TGCGCCAGCAGCCAAGCCCCGGGACTAGCCCTGACCTCCTACAATGAGCAGTTCTTC. V usage is TRBV4-1 and J usage is TRBJ2-1; 9 positions agree with TRBD2. The CDR3 contains 19 residues. Per the germline V gene, CDR1 is MGHRA and CDR2 is YSYEKL. Losses at the gene ends were 1 base for V and 0 bases for J; bases not matched to a gene: 10.

CDR3 in amino acids: CATYGQLTDTQYF. The CDR3 nucleotides read TGTGCCACCTATGGACAGCTCACAGATACGCAGTATTTT. J is TRBJ2-3 and V is TRBV15, with TRBD1 as a possible D gene (6 bases). Germline-derived CDR1 and CDR2 are LNHNV and YYDKDF (reference sequence). The V and J ends lost 8 bases and 2 bases respectively, with 11 bases between them. The length of the CDR3 is 13 residues.

V usage is TRBV6-5 and J usage is TRBJ1-4; D may be TRBD1 (5 bases). The CDR3 has 16 residues. Germline V lookup: CDR1 MNHEY, CDR2 SVGAGI. V lost 4 bases and J 4 bases, leaving 16 bases between the germline ends. This chain's CDR3 is CASSSLIGGNNEKLFF. Here the CDR3 DNA reads TGTGCCAGCAGTTCCCTAATTGGGGGGAATAATGAAAAACTGTTTTTT.

The V call is TRBV19, the J call TRBJ2-7; 11 bases align to TRBD2. V dropped 5 bases and J dropped 4; count of bases not matched to a gene: 7. Germline assignment: CDR1 LNHDA and CDR2 SQIVND (reference sequence). This CDR3 is 15 amino acids long. The CDR3 DNA sequence: TGTGCCAGTAGTGGGACTAGCGGAGGGGGTTACGAGCAGTACTTC. It translates to CASSGTSGGGYEQYF.

To note about this clone: Other DNA sequences in this sample translate to the same CDR3. The V call is TRBV28, the J call TRBJ2-7, with TRBD2 matching 9 bases. V lost 4 bases, J lost 0 bases, and 4 bases stayed unmatched. The CDR3 runs to 15 residues. The germline V gene has CDR1 MDHEN and CDR2 SYDVKM. The CDR3 sequence: CASSSPTSGSYEQYF. CDR3 coding DNA: TGTGCCAGCAGTTCACCGACTAGCGGCTCCTACGAGCAGTACTTC.

This clone appeared once. J is TRBJ1-2 and V is TRBV19; a possible D gene is TRBD1 (6 bases). Trimming left V 1 base short and J 8 bases short, with 17 bases between. The CDR3 extends over 15 amino acids. Germline-derived CDR1 and CDR2 are LNHDA and SQIVND (reference sequence). The DNA of the CDR3 is TGTGCCAGTAGTATAGTCTCATCAGGGGACAAGGGCTACACCTTC. This sequence encodes CASSIVSSGDKGYTF.

The chain links TRBV4-3 to TRBJ1-5; no definite D call. This CDR3 region has 15 residues. Looked up from germline, CDR1 is LGHNA and CDR2 is YSLEER. The V end was cut by 0 bases, the J end by 3 bases, with 9 bases between. DNA for the CDR3: TGCGCCAGCAGCCAAGACCCTATGAACAATCAGCCCCAGCATTTT. This sequence encodes CASSQDPMNNQPQHF.

This clone has just a few counts. The rearrangement links TRBV30 to TRBJ1-2; a possible D gene is TRBD1 (6 bases). CDR3 length: 17 residues. Germline V gene lookup returns CDR1 GTSNPN and CDR2 SVGIG (reference sequence). V lost 4 bases, J lost 4 bases, and 25 bases lay in between. The CDR3 DNA follows: TGTGCCTGGACACTGACTCCCGGACAGCTATTATCCTATGGCTACACCTTC. Its protein product is CAWTLTPGQLLSYGYTF.

This clone has only a few counts. In nucleotides, the CDR3 is TGTGCCAGCAGCTTAACGGGACAGCGGGCGGTAAACAATGAGCAGTTCTTC. This translates into CASSLTGQRAVNNEQFF. V and J are TRBV7-3 and TRBJ2-1, with D tentatively TRBD1 (7 bases). The length of the CDR3 is 17 residues. From germline, CDR1 is SGHTA and CDR2 FQGTGA. V lost 0 bases, J lost 5 bases, and 17 bases lay in between.

V and J are TRBV7-8 and TRBJ1-5, with D possibly being TRBD1 (5 bases). CDR3 length: 14 residues. Germline V gene data show CDR1 as SGHVS and CDR2 as FQNEAQ. Between the trimmed V and J ends, which lost 7 bases and 0 bases, there was a span of 10 bases. The CDR3 bases are TGTGCCAGCACCCCGGGACTTAGCAATCAGCCCCAGCATTTT. It codes for CASTPGLSNQPQHF.